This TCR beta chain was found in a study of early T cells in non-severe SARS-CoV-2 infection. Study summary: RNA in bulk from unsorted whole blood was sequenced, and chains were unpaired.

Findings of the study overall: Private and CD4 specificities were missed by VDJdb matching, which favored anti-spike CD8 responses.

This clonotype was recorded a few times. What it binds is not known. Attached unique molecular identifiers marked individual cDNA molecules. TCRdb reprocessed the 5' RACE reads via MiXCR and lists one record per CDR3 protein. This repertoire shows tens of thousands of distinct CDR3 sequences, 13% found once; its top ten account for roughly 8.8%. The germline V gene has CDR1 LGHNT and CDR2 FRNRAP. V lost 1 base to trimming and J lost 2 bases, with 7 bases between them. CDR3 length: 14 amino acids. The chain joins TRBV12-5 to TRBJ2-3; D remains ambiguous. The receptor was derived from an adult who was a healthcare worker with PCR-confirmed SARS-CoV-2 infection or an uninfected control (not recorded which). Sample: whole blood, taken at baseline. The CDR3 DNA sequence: TGTGCTAGTGGTTTGGCCCTACACACAGATACGCAGTATTTT. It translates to CASGLALHTDTQYF.